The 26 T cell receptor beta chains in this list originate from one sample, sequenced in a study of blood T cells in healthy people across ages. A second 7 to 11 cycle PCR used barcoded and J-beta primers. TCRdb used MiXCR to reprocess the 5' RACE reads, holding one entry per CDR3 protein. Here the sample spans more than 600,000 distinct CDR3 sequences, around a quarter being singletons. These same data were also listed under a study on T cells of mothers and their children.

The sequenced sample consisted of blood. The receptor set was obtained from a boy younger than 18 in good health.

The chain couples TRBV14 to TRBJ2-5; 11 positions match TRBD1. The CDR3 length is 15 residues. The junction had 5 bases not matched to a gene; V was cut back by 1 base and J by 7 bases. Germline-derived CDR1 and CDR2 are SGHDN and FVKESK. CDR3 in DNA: TGTGCCAGCAGCCAAGTCCCGGGACAGGGGGGGACCCAGTACTTC. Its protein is CASSQVPGQGGTQYF.

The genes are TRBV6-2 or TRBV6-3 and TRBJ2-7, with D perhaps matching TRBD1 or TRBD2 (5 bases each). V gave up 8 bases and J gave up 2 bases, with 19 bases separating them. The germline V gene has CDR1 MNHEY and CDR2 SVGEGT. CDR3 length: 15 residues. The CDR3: CASSPHGAGTYEQYF. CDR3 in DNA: TGTGCCAGCTCTCCCCACGGGGCAGGGACCTACGAGCAGTACTTC.

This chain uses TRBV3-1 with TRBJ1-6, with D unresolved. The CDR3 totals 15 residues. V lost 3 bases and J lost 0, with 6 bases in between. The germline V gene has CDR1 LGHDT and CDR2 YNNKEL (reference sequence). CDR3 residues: CASSQGPSYNSPLHF. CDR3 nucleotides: TGTGCCAGCAGCCAGGGTCCCTCCTATAATTCACCCCTCCACTTT. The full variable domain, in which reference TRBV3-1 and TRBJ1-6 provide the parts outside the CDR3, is DTAVSQTPKYLVTQMGNDKSIKCEQNLGHDTMYWYKQDSKKFLKIMFSYNNKELIINETVPNRFSPKSPDKAHLNLHINSLELGDSAVYFCASSQGPSYNSPLHFGNGTRLTVT.

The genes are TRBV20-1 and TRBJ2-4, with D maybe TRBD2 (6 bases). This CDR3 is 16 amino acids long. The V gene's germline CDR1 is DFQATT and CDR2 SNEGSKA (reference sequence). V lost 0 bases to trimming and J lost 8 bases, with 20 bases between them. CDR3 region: CSARDLLTRRYDIQYF. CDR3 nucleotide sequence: TGCAGTGCTAGAGACCTCTTGACTAGACGTTATGACATTCAGTACTTC.

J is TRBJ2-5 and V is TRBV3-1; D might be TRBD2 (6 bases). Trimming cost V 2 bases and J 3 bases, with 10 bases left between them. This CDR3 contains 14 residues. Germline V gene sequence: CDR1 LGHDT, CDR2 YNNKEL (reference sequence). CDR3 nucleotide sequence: TGTGCCAGCAGCCAACGCGGGATTAAAGAGACCCAGTACTTC. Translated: CASSQRGIKETQYF.

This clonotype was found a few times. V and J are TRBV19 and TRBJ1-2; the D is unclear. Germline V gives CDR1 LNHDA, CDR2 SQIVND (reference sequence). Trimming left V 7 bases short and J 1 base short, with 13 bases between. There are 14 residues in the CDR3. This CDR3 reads CASMGHPYNYGYTF. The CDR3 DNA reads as TGTGCCAGTATGGGCCACCCCTATAACTATGGCTACACCTTC.

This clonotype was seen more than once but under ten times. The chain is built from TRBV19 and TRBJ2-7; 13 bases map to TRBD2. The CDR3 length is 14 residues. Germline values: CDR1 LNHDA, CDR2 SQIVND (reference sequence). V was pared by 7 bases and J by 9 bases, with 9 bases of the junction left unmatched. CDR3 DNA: TGTGCCAGTAAGCAGGGGACTAGCGGGGACGGGCAGTACTTC. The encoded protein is CASKQGTSGDGQYF. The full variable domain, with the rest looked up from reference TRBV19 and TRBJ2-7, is DGGITQSPKYLFRKEGQNVTLSCEQNLNHDAMYWYRQDPGQGLRLIYYSQIVNDFQKGDIAEGYSVSREKKESFPLTVTSAQKNPTAFYLCASKQGTSGDGQYFGPGTRLTVT.

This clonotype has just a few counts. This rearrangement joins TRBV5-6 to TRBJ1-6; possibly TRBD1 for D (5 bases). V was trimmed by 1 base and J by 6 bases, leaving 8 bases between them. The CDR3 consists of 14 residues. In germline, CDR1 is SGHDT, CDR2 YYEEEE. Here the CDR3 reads CASSLQGGNSPLHF. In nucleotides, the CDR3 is TGTGCCAGCAGCTTGCAGGGCGGTAATTCACCCCTCCACTTT.

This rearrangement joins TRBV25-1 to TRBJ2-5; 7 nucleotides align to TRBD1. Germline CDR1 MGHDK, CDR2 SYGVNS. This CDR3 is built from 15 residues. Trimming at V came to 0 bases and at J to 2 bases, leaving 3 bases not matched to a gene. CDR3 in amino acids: CASSEYRGQQETQYF. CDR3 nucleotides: TGTGCCAGCAGTGAATATCGGGGACAGCAAGAGACCCAGTACTTC.

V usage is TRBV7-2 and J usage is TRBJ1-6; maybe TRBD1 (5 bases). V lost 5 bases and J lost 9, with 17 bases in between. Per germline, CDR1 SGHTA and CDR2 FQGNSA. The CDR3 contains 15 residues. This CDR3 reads CASSPEGWGISPLHF. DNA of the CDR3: TGTGCCAGCAGCCCCGAGGGGTGGGGTATTTCACCCCTCCACTTT.

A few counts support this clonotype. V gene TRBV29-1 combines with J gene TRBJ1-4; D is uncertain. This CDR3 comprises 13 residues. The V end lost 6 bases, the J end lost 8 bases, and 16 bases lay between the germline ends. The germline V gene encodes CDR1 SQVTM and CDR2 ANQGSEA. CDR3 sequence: CSVQGRTGEKLFF. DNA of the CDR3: TGCAGCGTCCAAGGACGGACGGGAGAAAAACTGTTTTTT. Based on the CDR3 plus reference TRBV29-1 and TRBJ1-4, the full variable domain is SAVISQKPSRDICQRGTSLTIQCQVDSQVTMMFWYRQQPGQSLTLIATANQGSEATYESGFVIDKFPISRPNLTFSTLTVSNMSPEDSSIYLCSVQGRTGEKLFFGSGTQLSVL.

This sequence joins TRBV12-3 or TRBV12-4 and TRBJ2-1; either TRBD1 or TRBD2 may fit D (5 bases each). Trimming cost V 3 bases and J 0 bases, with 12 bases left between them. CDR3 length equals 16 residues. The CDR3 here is CASSFAGTASYNEQFF. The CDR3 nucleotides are TGTGCCAGCAGTTTTGCAGGGACGGCCTCCTACAATGAGCAGTTCTTC.

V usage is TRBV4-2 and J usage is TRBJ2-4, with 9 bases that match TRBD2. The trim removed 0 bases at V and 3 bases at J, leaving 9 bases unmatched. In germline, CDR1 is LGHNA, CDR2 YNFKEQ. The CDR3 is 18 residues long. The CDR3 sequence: CASSQESREGVGKNIQYF. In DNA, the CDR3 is TGTGCCAGCAGCCAAGAATCGCGGGAGGGGGTAGGCAAAAACATTCAGTACTTC.

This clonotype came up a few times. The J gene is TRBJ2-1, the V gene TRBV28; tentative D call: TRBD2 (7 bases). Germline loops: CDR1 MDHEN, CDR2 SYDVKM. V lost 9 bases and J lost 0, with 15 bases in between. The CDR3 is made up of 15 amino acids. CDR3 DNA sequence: TGTGCCAGTACAGGGCGGACTAGCTCCTACAATGAGCAGTTCTTC. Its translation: CASTGRTSSYNEQFF.

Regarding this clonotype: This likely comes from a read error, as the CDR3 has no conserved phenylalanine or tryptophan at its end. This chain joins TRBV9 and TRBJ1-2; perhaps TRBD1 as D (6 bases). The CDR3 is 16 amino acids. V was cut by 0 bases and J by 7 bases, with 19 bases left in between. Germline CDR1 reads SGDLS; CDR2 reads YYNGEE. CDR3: CASSVASTVLQGGYTL. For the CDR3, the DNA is TGTGCCAGCAGCGTAGCCTCGACAGTTTTACAGGGTGGCTACACCCTC.

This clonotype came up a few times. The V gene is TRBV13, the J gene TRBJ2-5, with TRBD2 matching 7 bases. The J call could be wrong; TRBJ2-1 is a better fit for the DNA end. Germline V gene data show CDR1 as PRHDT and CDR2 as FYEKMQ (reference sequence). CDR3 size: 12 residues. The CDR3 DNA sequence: TGTGCCAGCAGAGCGGGGTTAGGTGAGCAGTTCTTC. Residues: CASRAGLGEQFF.

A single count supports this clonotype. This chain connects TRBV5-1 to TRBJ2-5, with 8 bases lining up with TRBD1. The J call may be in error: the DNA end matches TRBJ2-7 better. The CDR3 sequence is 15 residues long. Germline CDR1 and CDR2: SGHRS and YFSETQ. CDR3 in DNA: TGCGCCAGCAGCCCCGACAGGGGTGGTTTATACGAGCAGTACTTC. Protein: CASSPDRGGLYEQYF.

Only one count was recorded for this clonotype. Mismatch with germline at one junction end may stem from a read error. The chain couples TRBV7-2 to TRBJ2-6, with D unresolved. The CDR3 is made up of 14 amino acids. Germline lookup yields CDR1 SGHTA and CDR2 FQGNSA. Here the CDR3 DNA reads TGTGCCAGCAGCTTAGACCCCGCAGGCCAACCTCCTACCTTC. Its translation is CASSLDPAGQPPTF. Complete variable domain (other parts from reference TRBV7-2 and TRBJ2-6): GAGVSQSPSNKVTEKGKDVELRCDPISGHTALYWYRQSLGQGLEFLIYFQGNSAPDKSGLPSDRFSAERTGGSVSTLTIQRTQQEDSAVYLCASSLDPAGQPPTFGAGSRLTVL.

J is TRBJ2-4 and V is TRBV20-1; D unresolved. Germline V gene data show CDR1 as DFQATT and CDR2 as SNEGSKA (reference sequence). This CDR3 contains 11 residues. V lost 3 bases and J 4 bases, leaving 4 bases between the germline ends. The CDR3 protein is CSASVKNIQYF. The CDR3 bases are TGCAGTGCTAGCGTAAAAAACATTCAGTACTTC.

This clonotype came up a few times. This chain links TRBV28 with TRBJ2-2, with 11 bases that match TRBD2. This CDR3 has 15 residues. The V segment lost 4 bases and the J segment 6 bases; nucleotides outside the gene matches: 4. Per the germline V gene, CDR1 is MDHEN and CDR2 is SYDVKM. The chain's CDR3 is CASSWLAGGSGELFF. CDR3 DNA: TGTGCCAGCAGTTGGCTAGCGGGAGGTTCCGGGGAGCTGTTTTTT.

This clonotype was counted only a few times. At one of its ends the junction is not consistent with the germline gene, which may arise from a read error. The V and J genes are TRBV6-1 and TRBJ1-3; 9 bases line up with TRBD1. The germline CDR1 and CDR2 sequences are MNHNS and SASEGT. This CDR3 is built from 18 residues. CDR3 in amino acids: CASSREPWDRVSGNTIYF. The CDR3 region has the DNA TGTGCCAGCAGCCGAGAACCTTGGGACAGGGTCTCTGGAAACACCATATACTTT.

DNA for the CDR3: TGTGCCAGCAAAAGCAGCGGGGGCTACGAGCAGTACTTC. Protein: CASKSSGGYEQYF. This sequence joins TRBV19 and TRBJ2-5; 8 bases are a match to TRBD2. The J call is doubtful: the DNA matches TRBJ2-7 better. CDR1 LNHDA and CDR2 SQIVND come from the germline V gene (reference sequence). The CDR3 is 13 amino acids.

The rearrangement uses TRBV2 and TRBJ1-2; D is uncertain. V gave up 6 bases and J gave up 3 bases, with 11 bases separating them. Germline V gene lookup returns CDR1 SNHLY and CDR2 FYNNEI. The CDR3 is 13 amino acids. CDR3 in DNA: TGTGCCAGCAGGCACCCGAAAGACTATGGCTACACCTTC. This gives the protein CASRHPKDYGYTF.

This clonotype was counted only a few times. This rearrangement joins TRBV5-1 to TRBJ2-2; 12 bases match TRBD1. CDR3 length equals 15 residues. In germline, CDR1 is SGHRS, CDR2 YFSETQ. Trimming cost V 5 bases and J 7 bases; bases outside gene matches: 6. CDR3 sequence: CASRTGTGGDGELFF. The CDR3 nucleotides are TGCGCCAGCAGAACCGGGACAGGGGGCGACGGGGAGCTGTTTTTT.

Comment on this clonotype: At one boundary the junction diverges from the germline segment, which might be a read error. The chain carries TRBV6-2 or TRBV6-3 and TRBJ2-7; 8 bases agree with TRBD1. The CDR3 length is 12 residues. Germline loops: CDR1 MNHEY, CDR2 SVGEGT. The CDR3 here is CASSSTDRGVDF. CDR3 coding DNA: TGTGCCAGCAGTTCCACCGACAGGGGCGTTGACTTC.

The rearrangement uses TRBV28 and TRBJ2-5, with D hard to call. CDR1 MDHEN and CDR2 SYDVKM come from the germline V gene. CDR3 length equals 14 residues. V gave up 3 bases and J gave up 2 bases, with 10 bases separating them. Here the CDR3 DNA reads TGTGCCAGCAGTTTCACCAGCAAACAAGAGACCCAGTACTTC. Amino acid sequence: CASSFTSKQETQYF. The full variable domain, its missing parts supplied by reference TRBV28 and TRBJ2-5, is DVKVTQSSRYLVKRTGEKVFLECVQDMDHENMFWYRQDPGLGLRLIYFSYDVKMKEKGDIPEGYSVSREKKERFSLILESASTNQTSMYLCASSFTSKQETQYFGPGTRLLVL.